What follows are 8 T cell receptor beta chains derived from one specimen sequenced in a study of shared clonotypes between healthy human individuals. The naive CD8 fraction comprised CD45RO-negative cells positively selected for CCR7 and excluded terminally differentiated effector memory CD45RA+ cells. Method: immunoSEQ multiplex PCR; TCRdb's copy keeps in-frame clones and lacks some. This sample has approximately 1.9 million clones, with approximately 92% found just once. The specimen sequenced was naive CD8+ T cells from PBMCs. These receptors all stem from a young man in good health. Some clones in this sample may be carry-over from other donors' samples.

This chain connects TRBV10-2 to TRBJ1-1, with no clear D. In germline, CDR1 is WSHSY, CDR2 SAAADI. V dropped 2 bases and J dropped 5 bases, with 6 bases sitting between them. The CDR3 contains 12 residues. The CDR3 reads CASSEGQTEAFF. The DNA for the CDR3 is TGCGCCAGCAGTGAGGGGCAGACTGAAGCTTTCTTT.

Remarks on this clone: Different DNA sequences within this sample yield the same CDR3. The chain has TRBV27 and TRBJ2-7, with D hard to call. CDR1 MNHEY and CDR2 SMNVEV come from the germline V gene (reference sequence). The germline V and J ends were trimmed by 4 bases and 2 bases, with 9 bases remaining between them. The CDR3 is 13 amino acids. In DNA form, the CDR3 reads TGTGCCAGCAGTTACGGGTCTACCTACGAGCAGTACTTC. Its protein is CASSYGSTYEQYF.

The chain couples TRBV7-2 to TRBJ1-2, with a tentative D call TRBD1 (5 bases). The CDR3 runs to 12 residues. The germline V gene encodes CDR1 SGHTA and CDR2 FQGNSA. Between the trimmed V and J ends, which lost 1 base and 7 bases, there was a span of 7 bases. The CDR3: CASSLERGGYTF. The CDR3 DNA follows: TGTGCCAGCAGCTTAGAAAGGGGTGGCTACACCTTC.

V and J are TRBV18 and TRBJ2-1; 7 bases are shared with TRBD1. The germline V gene encodes CDR1 KGHSH and CDR2 LQKENI. The CDR3 totals 18 residues. The V segment lost 0 bases and the J segment 0 bases; nucleotides outside the gene matches: 8. The chain's CDR3 is CASSPPGETGDSYNEQFF. The CDR3 nucleotides read TGTGCCAGCTCACCACCGGGGGAAACAGGGGACTCCTACAATGAGCAGTTCTTC.

CDR3 amino acids: CASGPYGGTRGILNTGELFF. CDR3 coding DNA: TGTGCCAGCGGTCCCTACGGGGGGACTAGGGGGATTTTAAACACCGGGGAGCTGTTTTTT. This chain joins TRBV27 and TRBJ2-2; 8 bases fit TRBD2. After removal of 8 bases from V and 2 bases from J, the junction contained 22 bases not matched to a gene. In germline, CDR1 is MNHEY, CDR2 SMNVEV (reference sequence). This CDR3 comprises 20 residues.

V and J are TRBV6-1 and TRBJ1-1; D is ambiguous. V was trimmed by 1 base and J by 4 bases, leaving 10 bases between them. The CDR3 length is 14 residues. CDR1 is MNHNS, CDR2 SASEGT, per germline. CDR3 bases: TGTGCCAGCAGTGAAGTGGGGTCCCCCACTGAAGCTTTCTTT. It codes for CASSEVGSPTEAFF.

V is TRBV6-6 and J is TRBJ2-2, with 10 bases that match TRBD2. From germline, CDR1 is MNHNY and CDR2 SVGAGI (reference sequence). The CDR3 extends over 15 amino acids. The trim removed 6 bases at V and 8 bases at J, leaving 9 bases unmatched. The CDR3 DNA follows: TGTGCCAGCAGACTCGGACTAGCGGCTTGGGGGGAGCTGTTTTTT. As protein: CASRLGLAAWGELFF.

CDR3 amino acids: CASSPGDRTLYGYTF. CDR3 nucleotides: TGTGCCAGCAGCCCAGGGGACAGGACCCTCTATGGCTACACCTTC. The chain is built from TRBV13 and TRBJ1-2; TRBD1 matches 8 bases. Germline CDR1 PRHDT, CDR2 FYEKMQ (reference sequence). J gave up 4 bases and V 5 bases, and 9 bases lay outside the gene matches. This CDR3 region has 15 residues.